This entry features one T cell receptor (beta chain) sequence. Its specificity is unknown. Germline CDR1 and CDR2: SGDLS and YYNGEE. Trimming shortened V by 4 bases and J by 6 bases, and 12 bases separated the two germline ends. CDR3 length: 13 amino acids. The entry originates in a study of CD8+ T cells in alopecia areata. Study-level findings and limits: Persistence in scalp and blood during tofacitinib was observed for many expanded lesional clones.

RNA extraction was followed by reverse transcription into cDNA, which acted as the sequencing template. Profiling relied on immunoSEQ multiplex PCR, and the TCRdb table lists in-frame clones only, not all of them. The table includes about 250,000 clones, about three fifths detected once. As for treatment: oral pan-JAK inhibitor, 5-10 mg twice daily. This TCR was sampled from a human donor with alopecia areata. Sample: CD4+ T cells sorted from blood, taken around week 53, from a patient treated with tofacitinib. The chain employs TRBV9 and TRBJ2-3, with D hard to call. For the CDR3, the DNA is TGTGCCAGCAGCTTAGGACCGGGCGATACGCAGTATTTT. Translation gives CASSLGPGDTQYF.